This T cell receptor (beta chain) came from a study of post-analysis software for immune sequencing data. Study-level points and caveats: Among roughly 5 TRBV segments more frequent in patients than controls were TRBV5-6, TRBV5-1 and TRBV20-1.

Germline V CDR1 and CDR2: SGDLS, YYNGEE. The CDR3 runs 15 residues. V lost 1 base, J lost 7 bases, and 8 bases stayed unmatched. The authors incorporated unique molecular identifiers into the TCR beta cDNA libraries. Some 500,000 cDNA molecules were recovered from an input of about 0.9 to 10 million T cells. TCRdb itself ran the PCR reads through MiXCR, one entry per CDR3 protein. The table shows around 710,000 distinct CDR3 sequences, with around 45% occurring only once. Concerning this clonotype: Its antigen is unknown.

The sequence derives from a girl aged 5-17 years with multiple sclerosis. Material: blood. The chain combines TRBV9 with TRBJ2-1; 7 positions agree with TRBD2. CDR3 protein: CASSVRLAAENEQFF. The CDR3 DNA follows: TGTGCCAGCAGCGTAAGGCTAGCGGCGGAGAATGAGCAGTTCTTC.